This TCR beta chain was recorded in a study of blood T cell repertoires in COVID-19. Study-wide context: Samples taken during acute and convalescent COVID-19 were collected in the United States, Italy and Spain. The analysed material was cDNA or gDNA that came from T cells, B-cell-depleted T cells, or PBMCs.

CDR1 and CDR2 (germline): MNHEY, SVGAGI. The CDR3 is 11 residues long. The V and J ends lost 9 bases and 8 bases respectively, with 13 bases between them. In the authors' workflow: Estimation of nucleated cell counts was performed using reference gene primer amplification. TCRdb keeps only in-frame clones here, not all; method: immunoSEQ multiplex PCR. V, J and clone size derive from that table, while D and trimming were established from the DNA sequence. The sample lists tens of thousands of clones; approximately 77% were seen once. The TCR was taken from a human donor in a cohort sampled during active COVID-19. Material for sequencing was peripheral blood. V gene TRBV6-5 combines with J gene TRBJ1-2; a weak D match, TRBD1 (5 bases). The CDR3 DNA reads TGTGCCAGTAATTGGGGCACAGGCTACACCTTC. Its translation: CASNWGTGYTF.